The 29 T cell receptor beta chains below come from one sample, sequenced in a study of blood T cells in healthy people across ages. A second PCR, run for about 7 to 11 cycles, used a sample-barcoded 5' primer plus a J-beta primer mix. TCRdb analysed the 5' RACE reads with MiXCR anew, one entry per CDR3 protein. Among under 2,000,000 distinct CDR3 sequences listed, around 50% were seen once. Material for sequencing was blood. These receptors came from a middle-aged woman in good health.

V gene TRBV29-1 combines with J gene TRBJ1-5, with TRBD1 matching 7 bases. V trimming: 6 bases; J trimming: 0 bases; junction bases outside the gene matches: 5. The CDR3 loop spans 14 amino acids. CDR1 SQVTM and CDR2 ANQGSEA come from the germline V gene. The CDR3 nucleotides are TGCAGCGTGACAGGGTTTTATAGCAATCAGCCCCAGCATTTT. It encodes CSVTGFYSNQPQHF.

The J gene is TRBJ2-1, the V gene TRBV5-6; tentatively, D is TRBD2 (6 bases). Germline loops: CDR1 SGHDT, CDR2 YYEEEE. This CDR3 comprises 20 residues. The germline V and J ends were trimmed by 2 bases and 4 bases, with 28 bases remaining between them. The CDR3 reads CASSFIPFEEGLQIYNEQFF. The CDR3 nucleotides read TGTGCCAGCAGCTTTATCCCCTTCGAGGAGGGATTACAAATTTACAATGAGCAGTTCTTC.

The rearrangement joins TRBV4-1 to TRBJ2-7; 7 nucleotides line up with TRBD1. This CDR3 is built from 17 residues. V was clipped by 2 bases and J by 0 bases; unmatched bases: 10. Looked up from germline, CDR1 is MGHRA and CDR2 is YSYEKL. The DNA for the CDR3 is TGCGCCAGCAGCCAACCCACCAGGGACAGTGTCTCCTACGAGCAGTACTTC. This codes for CASSQPTRDSVSYEQYF.

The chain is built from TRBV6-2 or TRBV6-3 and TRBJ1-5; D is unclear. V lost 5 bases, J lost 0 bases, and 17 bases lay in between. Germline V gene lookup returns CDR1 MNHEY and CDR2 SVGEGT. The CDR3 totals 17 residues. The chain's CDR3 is CASSLYLRADSNQPQHF. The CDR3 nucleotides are TGTGCCAGCAGTCTATACCTTCGTGCAGATAGCAATCAGCCCCAGCATTTT.

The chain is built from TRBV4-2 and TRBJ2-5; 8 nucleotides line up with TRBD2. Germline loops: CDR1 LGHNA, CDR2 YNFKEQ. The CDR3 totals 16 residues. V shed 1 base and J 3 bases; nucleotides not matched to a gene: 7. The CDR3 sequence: CASSQGHSAGEETQYF. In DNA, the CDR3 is TGTGCCAGCAGCCAAGGACACTCAGCGGGGGAAGAGACCCAGTACTTC.

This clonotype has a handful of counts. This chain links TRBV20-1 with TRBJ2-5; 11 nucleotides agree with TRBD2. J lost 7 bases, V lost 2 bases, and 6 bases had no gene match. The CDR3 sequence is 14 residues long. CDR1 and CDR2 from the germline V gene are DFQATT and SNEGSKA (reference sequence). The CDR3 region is CSARQTSGAGTQYF. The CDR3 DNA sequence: TGCAGTGCTAGACAGACTAGCGGGGCGGGGACCCAGTACTTC.

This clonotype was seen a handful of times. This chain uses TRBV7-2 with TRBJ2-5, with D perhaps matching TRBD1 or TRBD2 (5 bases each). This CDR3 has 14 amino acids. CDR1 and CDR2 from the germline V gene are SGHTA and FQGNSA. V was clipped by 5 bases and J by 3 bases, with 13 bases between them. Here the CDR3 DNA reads TGTGCCAGCAGCCGGAACGGGGCAAAAGAGACCCAGTACTTC. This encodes CASSRNGAKETQYF.

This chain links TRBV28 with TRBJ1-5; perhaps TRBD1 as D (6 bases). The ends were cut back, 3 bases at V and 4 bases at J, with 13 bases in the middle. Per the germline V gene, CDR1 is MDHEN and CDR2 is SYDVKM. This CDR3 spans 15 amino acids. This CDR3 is CASSLGGHRNQPQHF. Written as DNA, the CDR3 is TGTGCCAGCAGTTTGGGGGGACATCGAAATCAGCCCCAGCATTTT.

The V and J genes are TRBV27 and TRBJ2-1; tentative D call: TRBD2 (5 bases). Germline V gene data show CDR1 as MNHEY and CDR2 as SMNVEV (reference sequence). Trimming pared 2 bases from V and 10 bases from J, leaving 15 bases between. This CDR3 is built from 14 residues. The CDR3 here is CASSLVLGLPEQFF. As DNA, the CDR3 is TGTGCCAGCAGTTTAGTGTTAGGACTGCCCGAGCAGTTCTTC.

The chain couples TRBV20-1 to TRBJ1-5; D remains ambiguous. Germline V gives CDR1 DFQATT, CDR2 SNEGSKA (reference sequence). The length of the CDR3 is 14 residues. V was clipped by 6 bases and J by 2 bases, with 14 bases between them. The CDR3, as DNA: TGCAGTGCCGTACAAGGAACTCGCAATCAGCCCCAGCATTTT. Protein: CSAVQGTRNQPQHF.

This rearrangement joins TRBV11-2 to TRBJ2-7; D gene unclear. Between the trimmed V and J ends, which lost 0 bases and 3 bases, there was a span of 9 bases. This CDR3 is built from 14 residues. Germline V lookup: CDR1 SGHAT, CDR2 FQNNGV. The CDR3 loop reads CASSLEVGIYEQYF. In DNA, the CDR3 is TGTGCCAGCAGCTTAGAAGTAGGGATCTACGAGCAGTACTTC.

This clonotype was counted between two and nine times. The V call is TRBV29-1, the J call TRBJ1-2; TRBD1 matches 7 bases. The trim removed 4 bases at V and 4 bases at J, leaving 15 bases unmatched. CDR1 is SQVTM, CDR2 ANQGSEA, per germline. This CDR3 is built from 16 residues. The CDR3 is CSVGPSSPDRAYGYTF. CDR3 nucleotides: TGCAGCGTTGGACCCTCCTCTCCAGACAGGGCCTATGGCTACACCTTC.

This chain's CDR3 is CASSPPDRGLNEKLFF. CDR3 DNA sequence: TGTGCCAGCAGCCCCCCCGACAGGGGGCTAAATGAAAAACTGTTTTTT. V usage is TRBV7-9 and J usage is TRBJ1-4; 10 bases match TRBD1. Germline-derived CDR1 and CDR2 are SEHNR and FQNEAQ (reference sequence). The V and J ends lost 5 bases and 5 bases, in that order; junction bases with no gene match: 8. This CDR3 is 16 amino acids long.

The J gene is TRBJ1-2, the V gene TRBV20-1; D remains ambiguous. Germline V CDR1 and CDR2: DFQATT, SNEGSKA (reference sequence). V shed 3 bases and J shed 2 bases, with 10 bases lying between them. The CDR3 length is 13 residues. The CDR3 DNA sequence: TGCAGTGCTAGTCACGGTCGGAACTATGGCTACACCTTC. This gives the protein CSASHGRNYGYTF.

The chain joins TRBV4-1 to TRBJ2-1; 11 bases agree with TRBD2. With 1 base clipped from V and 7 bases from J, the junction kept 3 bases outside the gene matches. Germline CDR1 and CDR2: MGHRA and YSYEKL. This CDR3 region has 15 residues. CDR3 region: CASSQVAGGWNEQFF. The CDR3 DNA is TGCGCCAGCAGCCAAGTAGCGGGGGGGTGGAATGAGCAGTTCTTC.

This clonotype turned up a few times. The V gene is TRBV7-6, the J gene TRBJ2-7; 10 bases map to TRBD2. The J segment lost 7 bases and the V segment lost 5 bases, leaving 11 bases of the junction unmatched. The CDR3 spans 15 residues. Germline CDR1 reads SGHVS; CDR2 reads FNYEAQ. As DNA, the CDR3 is TGTGCCAGCAGCCAGAGCGGGGGGGCCTACAATGAGCAGTACTTC. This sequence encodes CASSQSGGAYNEQYF.

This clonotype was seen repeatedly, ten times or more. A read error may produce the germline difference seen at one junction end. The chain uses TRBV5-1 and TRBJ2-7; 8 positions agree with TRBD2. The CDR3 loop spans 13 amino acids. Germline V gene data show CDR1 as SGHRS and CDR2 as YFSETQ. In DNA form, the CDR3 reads TGTGCCAGCAGTTCCGGGACTAGCTACGAGCAGTACTTC. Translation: CASSSGTSYEQYF.

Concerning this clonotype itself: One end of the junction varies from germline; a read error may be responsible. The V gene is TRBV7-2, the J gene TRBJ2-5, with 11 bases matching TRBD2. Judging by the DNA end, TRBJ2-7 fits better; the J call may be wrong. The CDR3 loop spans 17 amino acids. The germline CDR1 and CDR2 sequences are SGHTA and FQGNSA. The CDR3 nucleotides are TGTGCCAACAGCTCGAGTCAGACTAGCGGGGAAGGATACGAGCAGTACTTC. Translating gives CANSSSQTSGEGYEQYF.

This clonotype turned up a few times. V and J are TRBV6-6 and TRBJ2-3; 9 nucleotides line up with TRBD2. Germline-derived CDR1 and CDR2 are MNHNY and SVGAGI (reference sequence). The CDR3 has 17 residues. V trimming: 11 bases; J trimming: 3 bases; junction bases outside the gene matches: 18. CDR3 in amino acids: CASSTKKPGLATDTQYF. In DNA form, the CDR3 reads TGTGCCTCCTCGACAAAAAAACCTGGACTAGCGACAGATACGCAGTATTTT.

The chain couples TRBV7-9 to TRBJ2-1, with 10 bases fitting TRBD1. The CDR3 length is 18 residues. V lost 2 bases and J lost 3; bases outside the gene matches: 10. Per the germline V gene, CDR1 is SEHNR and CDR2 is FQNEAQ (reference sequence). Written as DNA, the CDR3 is TGTGCCAGCAGCTTACCTCCTGACAGGGGGCAATTCTACAATGAGCAGTTCTTC. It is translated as CASSLPPDRGQFYNEQFF.

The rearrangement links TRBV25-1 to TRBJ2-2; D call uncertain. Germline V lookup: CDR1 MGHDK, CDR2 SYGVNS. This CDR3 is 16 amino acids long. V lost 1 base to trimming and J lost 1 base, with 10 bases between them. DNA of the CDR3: TGTGCCAGCAGTGAATTTGGGTCGGGGAACACCGGGGAGCTGTTTTTT. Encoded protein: CASSEFGSGNTGELFF. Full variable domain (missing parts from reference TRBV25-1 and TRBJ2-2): EADIYQTPRYLVIGTGKKITLECSQTMGHDKMYWYQQDPGMELHLIHYSYGVNSTEKGDLSSESTVSRIRTEHFPLTLESARPSHTSQYLCASSEFGSGNTGELFFGEGSRLTVL.

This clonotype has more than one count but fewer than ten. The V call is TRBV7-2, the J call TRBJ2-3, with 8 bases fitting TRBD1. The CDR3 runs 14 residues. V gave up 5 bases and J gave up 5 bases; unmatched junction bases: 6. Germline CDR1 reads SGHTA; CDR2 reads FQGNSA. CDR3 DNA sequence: TGTGCCAGCAGCCGAGCCAGGGGGCGAGATACGCAGTATTTT. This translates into CASSRARGRDTQYF.

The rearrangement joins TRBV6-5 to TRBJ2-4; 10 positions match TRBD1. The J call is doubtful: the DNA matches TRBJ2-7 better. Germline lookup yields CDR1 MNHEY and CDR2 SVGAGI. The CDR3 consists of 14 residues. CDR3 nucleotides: TGTGCCAGCACCCGAGGACAGGGGGGGTACGAGCAGTACTTC. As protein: CASTRGQGGYEQYF.

CDR3 residues: CASSNPQGAREQYF. The CDR3, as DNA: TGCGCCAGCAGCAATCCACAGGGGGCGAGGGAGCAGTACTTC. The rearrangement joins TRBV5-1 to TRBJ2-7; 9 bases agree with TRBD1. The CDR3 spans 14 residues. CDR1 and CDR2 from the germline V gene are SGHRS and YFSETQ. V shed 4 bases, J shed 7 bases, and the junction held 9 bases outside the gene matches.

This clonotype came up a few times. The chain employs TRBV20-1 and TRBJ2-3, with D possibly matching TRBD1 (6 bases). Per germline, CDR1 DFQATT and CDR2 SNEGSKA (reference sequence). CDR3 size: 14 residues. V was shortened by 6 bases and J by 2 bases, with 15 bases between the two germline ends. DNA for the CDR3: TGCAGTGCCACCCGGGACACATACACAGATACGCAGTATTTT. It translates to CSATRDTYTDTQYF.

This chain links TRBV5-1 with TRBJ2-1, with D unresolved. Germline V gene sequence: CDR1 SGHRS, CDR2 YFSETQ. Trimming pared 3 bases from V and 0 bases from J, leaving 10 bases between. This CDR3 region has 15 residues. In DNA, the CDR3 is TGCGCCAGCAGCTCCGACTCCACCTCCTACAATGAGCAGTTCTTC. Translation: CASSSDSTSYNEQFF.

CDR3 in amino acids: CASSLGGEKPQHF. Written as DNA, the CDR3 is TGCGCCAGCAGCCTCGGGGGGGAGAAGCCCCAGCATTTT. The V and J genes are TRBV4-1 and TRBJ1-5, with D perhaps TRBD1 (5 bases). Deletions cut 4 bases from V and 8 bases from J, with 12 bases between. This CDR3 contains 13 residues. Germline V gives CDR1 MGHRA, CDR2 YSYEKL.

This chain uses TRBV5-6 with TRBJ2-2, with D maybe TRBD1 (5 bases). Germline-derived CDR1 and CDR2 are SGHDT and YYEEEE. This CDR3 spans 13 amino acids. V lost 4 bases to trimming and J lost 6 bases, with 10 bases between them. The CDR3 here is CASSRQGPGELFF. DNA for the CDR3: TGTGCCAGCAGCCGGCAGGGCCCCGGGGAGCTGTTTTTT. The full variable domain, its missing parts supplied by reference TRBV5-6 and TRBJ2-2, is DAGVTQSPTHLIKTRGQQVTLRCSPKSGHDTVSWYQQALGQGPQFIFQYYEEEERQRGNFPDRFSGHQFPNYSSELNVNALLLGDSALYLCASSRQGPGELFFGEGSRLTVL.

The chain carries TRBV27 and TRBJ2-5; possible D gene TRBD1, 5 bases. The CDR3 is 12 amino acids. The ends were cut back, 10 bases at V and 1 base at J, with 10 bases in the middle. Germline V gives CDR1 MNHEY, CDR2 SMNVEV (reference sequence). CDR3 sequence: CATGAVQETQYF. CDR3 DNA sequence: TGTGCCACTGGGGCCGTCCAAGAGACCCAGTACTTC.